The next 29 T cell receptor beta chains were all read from a single sample in a study of Graves' ophthalmopathy and Graves' hyperthyroidism. Amplifying from RNA transcripts, the study obtained TCR beta CDR3 regions. The authors performed first-round RT-PCR with HTBI primers and then a second-round multiplex PCR. TCRdb reprocessed the multiplex PCR reads via MiXCR and lists one record per CDR3 protein. The sample lists 740,000 or so distinct CDR3 sequences, roughly 40% occurring once. The sequencing input was peripheral blood. Receptors were obtained from an adult man with Graves' ophthalmopathy.

This clonotype was observed a few times. The chain couples TRBV2 to TRBJ1-2; 8 nucleotides align to TRBD1. V gave up 6 bases and J gave up 7 bases; unmatched junction bases: 7. From germline, CDR1 is SNHLY and CDR2 FYNNEI. This CDR3 has 13 amino acids. The CDR3 loop reads CASRHQGAGGYTF. The CDR3 nucleotides are TGTGCCAGCAGGCACCAGGGGGCGGGTGGCTACACCTTC.

This clonotype was detected many times. The V and J genes are TRBV7-9 and TRBJ1-6; D gene unclear. The CDR3 is 14 amino acids. Germline CDR1 and CDR2: SEHNR and FQNEAQ (reference sequence). The V end was cut by 4 bases, the J end by 5 bases, with 9 bases between. The CDR3 loop reads CASSSDGHNSPLHF. CDR3 nucleotides: TGTGCCAGCAGCTCGGACGGACATAATTCACCCCTCCACTTT.

CDR3 region: CASRSGGGNEKLFF. The CDR3 nucleotides are TGTGCCAGCAGGTCAGGGGGAGGCAATGAAAAACTGTTTTTT. The V call is TRBV7-2, the J call TRBJ1-4, with 7 nucleotides matching TRBD1. The CDR3 has 14 amino acids. Germline V gene data show CDR1 as SGHTA and CDR2 as FQGNSA. Losses at the gene ends were 6 bases for V and 5 bases for J; bases not matched to a gene: 6.

This chain uses TRBV19 with TRBJ2-7, with 9 positions matching TRBD2. The V gene's germline CDR1 is LNHDA and CDR2 SQIVND (reference sequence). The junction had 3 bases not matched to a gene; V was cut back by 4 bases and J by 2 bases. CDR3 length equals 14 residues. The CDR3 DNA reads TGTGCCAGTAGTAGAGCGGGAGGCACCTACGAGCAGTACTTC. It codes for CASSRAGGTYEQYF.

This clonotype was detected many times. The chain combines TRBV29-1 with TRBJ1-1, with no clear D. Germline V CDR1 and CDR2: SQVTM, ANQGSEA. The ends were cut back, 6 bases at V and 4 bases at J, with 9 bases in the middle. CDR3 length: 11 amino acids. For the CDR3, the DNA is TGCAGCGTCATGGATGGCACTGAAGCTTTCTTT. This codes for CSVMDGTEAFF.

This clonotype has just a few counts. The chain joins TRBV29-1 to TRBJ2-7; 8 bases align to TRBD2. Germline V gene data show CDR1 as SQVTM and CDR2 as ANQGSEA. J gave up 7 bases and V 7 bases, and 9 bases lay outside the gene matches. The CDR3 covers 12 residues. CDR3 DNA sequence: TGCAGCGCGGGGGGGGTGGCGAGTGAGCAGTACTTC. Residues: CSAGGVASEQYF.

The rearrangement joins TRBV20-1 to TRBJ1-6; D perhaps matches TRBD1 (5 bases). The CDR3 consists of 13 residues. V lost 4 bases to trimming and J lost 3 bases, with 7 bases between them. The germline gives CDR1 DFQATT, CDR2 SNEGSKA (reference sequence). CDR3 bases: TGCAGTGCTACGACAGACTATAATTCACCCCTCCACTTT. This codes for CSATTDYNSPLHF.

V is TRBV9 and J is TRBJ2-2, with D possibly being TRBD2 (5 bases). Germline CDR1 reads SGDLS; CDR2 reads YYNGEE. Trimming left V 2 bases short and J 3 bases short, with 8 bases between. The CDR3 is 14 residues long. This CDR3 is CASSVGGDTGELFF. Written as DNA, the CDR3 is TGTGCCAGCAGCGTTGGAGGAGACACCGGGGAGCTGTTTTTT.

The gene calls are TRBV12-3 or TRBV12-4 and TRBJ1-2; D gene uncertain. The CDR3 totals 13 residues. V dropped 7 bases and J dropped 7 bases, with 16 bases sitting between them. Here the CDR3 reads CASTSRRMGGYTF. CDR3 coding DNA: TGTGCCAGCACCTCGAGAAGAATGGGTGGCTACACCTTC.

The V and J genes are TRBV30 and TRBJ2-7, with a weak D call TRBD1 (5 bases). This CDR3 comprises 15 residues. The germline gives CDR1 GTSNPN, CDR2 SVGIG (reference sequence). Trimming took 0 bases from V and 0 from J, leaving 12 bases between them. The CDR3 reads CAWSVQEHASYEQYF. DNA of the CDR3: TGTGCCTGGAGTGTACAGGAGCACGCCTCCTACGAGCAGTACTTC.

The V call is TRBV19, the J call TRBJ2-2, with a weak D call TRBD2 (5 bases). V lost 6 bases and J 7 bases, leaving 18 bases between the germline ends. CDR1 is LNHDA and CDR2 is SQIVND in the germline V gene (reference sequence). The CDR3 spans 15 residues. CDR3 residues: CASSLPREGYGELFF. In nucleotides, the CDR3 is TGTGCCAGTAGCCTACCACGGGAAGGGTACGGGGAGCTGTTTTTT.

In its sample, this clonotype was seen a few times. V and J are TRBV19 and TRBJ1-5; 10 positions match TRBD1. The V gene's germline CDR1 is LNHDA and CDR2 SQIVND (reference sequence). Trimming removed 3 bases from V and 6 bases from J; junction bases left unmatched: 8. This CDR3 spans 16 amino acids. Here the CDR3 reads CASSILTGGLGQPQHF. The CDR3, as DNA: TGTGCCAGTAGTATCTTGACAGGGGGCTTAGGTCAGCCCCAGCATTTT.

This clonotype was found many times. The chain links TRBV5-1 to TRBJ2-5; TRBD1 aligns across 7 bases. With 0 bases clipped from V and 5 bases from J, the junction kept 7 bases outside the gene matches. Germline lookup yields CDR1 SGHRS and CDR2 YFSETQ. CDR3 length equals 15 residues. Here the CDR3 DNA reads TGCGCCAGCAGCTTGGCACAGGGGAGAAGGGAGACCCAGTACTTC. Its translation: CASSLAQGRRETQYF.

The rearrangement joins TRBV6-5 to TRBJ1-2; D uncertain. The CDR3 length is 15 residues. The V end was cut by 5 bases, the J end by 0 bases, with 13 bases between. Looked up from germline, CDR1 is MNHEY and CDR2 is SVGAGI. The CDR3 DNA reads TGTGCCAGCAGTGGCGATGGGGAAGCTAACTATGGCTACACCTTC. Translated, it gives CASSGDGEANYGYTF.

The V and J genes are TRBV9 and TRBJ2-7; D perhaps matches TRBD2 (6 bases). The CDR3 has 16 amino acids. Germline lookup yields CDR1 SGDLS and CDR2 YYNGEE. Trimming left V 3 bases short and J 0 bases short, with 16 bases between. The CDR3 loop is CASSAGGQASSYEQYF. Here the CDR3 DNA reads TGTGCCAGCAGCGCCGGAGGGCAGGCGAGCTCCTACGAGCAGTACTTC.

The rearrangement uses TRBV29-1 and TRBJ1-2, with 9 bases matching TRBD1. Germline V gene data show CDR1 as SQVTM and CDR2 as ANQGSEA. The trim removed 7 bases at V and 9 bases at J, leaving 9 bases unmatched. The CDR3 is 12 residues long. The CDR3 spells CSGEGQGLSYTF. The CDR3 DNA reads as TGCAGCGGTGAGGGACAGGGTTTGAGCTACACCTTC.

This clonotype was seen ten or more times. The V and J genes are TRBV10-3 and TRBJ1-1; D gene unclear. The CDR3 contains 13 residues. CDR1 is ENHRY, CDR2 SYGVKD, per germline. The ends were cut back, 7 bases at V and 5 bases at J, with 14 bases in the middle. The CDR3 region is CAITEGDGTEAFF. CDR3 nucleotide sequence: TGTGCCATCACCGAGGGAGACGGGACTGAAGCTTTCTTT.

The rearrangement uses TRBV2 and TRBJ2-3; D not certain. The germline V gene has CDR1 SNHLY and CDR2 FYNNEI. Trimming took off 8 bases at V and 1 base at J, with 13 bases between the two ends. The CDR3 length is 14 residues. CDR3 protein: CASQGLRGTDTQYF. The CDR3 DNA reads as TGTGCCAGCCAAGGGCTCCGGGGCACAGATACGCAGTATTTT.

There are many counts of this clonotype. V and J are TRBV7-9 and TRBJ1-1; 8 bases match TRBD1. CDR1 SEHNR and CDR2 FQNEAQ come from the germline V gene (reference sequence). The length of the CDR3 is 17 residues. V lost 5 bases to trimming and J lost 3 bases; unmatched junction nucleotides: 14. The CDR3 DNA follows: TGTGCCAGCAGCCAAATCGGCCAGGGGGCTACGGACACTGAAGCTTTCTTT. It translates to CASSQIGQGATDTEAFF.

The CDR3 region is CSLPLGSRGTEAFF. The CDR3 bases are TGCAGCCTTCCGTTGGGCAGCCGAGGCACTGAAGCTTTCTTT. The chain is built from TRBV20-1 and TRBJ1-1, with D unresolved. The CDR3 contains 14 residues. Per germline, CDR1 DFQATT and CDR2 SNEGSKA (reference sequence).

This clonotype was detected ten times or more. V usage is TRBV10-2 and J usage is TRBJ1-1, with TRBD1 as a possible D gene (5 bases). V shed 7 bases and J shed 1 base, with 10 bases lying between them. The germline gives CDR1 WSHSY, CDR2 SAAADI. The CDR3 is 13 residues long. The CDR3 bases are TGCGCCAGCAAGACAGCGACGAACACTGAAGCTTTCTTT. Amino acids: CASKTATNTEAFF.

Concerning this clonotype itself: Relative to the germline gene, one junction end is altered; a read error may explain this. The chain carries TRBV7-9 and TRBJ1-4; unclear D gene. This CDR3 region has 15 residues. From germline, CDR1 is SEHNR and CDR2 FQNEAQ (reference sequence). Written as DNA, the CDR3 is TGCGCCAGCAGCCAAGATGAGGGATTCGGTGAAAAACTGTTTTTT. Translating it yields CASSQDEGFGEKLFF.

Only a few counts were recorded for this clonotype. The chain combines TRBV20-1 with TRBJ2-7; D unresolved. V lost 2 bases and J lost 2, with 10 bases in between. CDR3 length: 13 amino acids. CDR1 is DFQATT and CDR2 is SNEGSKA in the germline V gene (reference sequence). For the CDR3, the DNA is TGCAGTGCTAGAATCCCAGAAACCTACGAGCAGTACTTC. Residues: CSARIPETYEQYF.

Concerning this clonotype itself: Here the CDR3 omits its conserved ending phenylalanine or tryptophan, so a read error is the likely source. This chain links TRBV7-9 with TRBJ1-1; D call uncertain. Germline CDR1 is SEHNR and CDR2 is FQNEAQ (reference sequence). The CDR3 is 12 amino acids. V lost 11 bases to trimming and J lost 5 bases, with 15 bases between them. The CDR3 spells CAWSPTGTEAFL. CDR3 coding DNA: TGTGCCTGGAGCCCTACGGGGACTGAAGCTTTCCTT.

This chain joins TRBV25-1 and TRBJ1-2; perhaps TRBD1 as D (5 bases). CDR1 MGHDK and CDR2 SYGVNS come from the germline V gene. CDR3 size: 13 residues. V was trimmed by 5 bases and J by 10 bases, leaving 17 bases between them. The CDR3 here is CASSSGGGNDYTF. DNA for the CDR3: TGTGCCAGCAGTTCTGGGGGGGGTAATGACTACACCTTC.

The chain uses TRBV6-6 and TRBJ1-1, with a weak D call TRBD1 (6 bases). Trimming shortened V by 8 bases and J by 7 bases, and 14 bases separated the two germline ends. Germline lookup yields CDR1 MNHNY and CDR2 SVGAGI (reference sequence). The CDR3 runs 12 residues. The CDR3 here is CASYAGAYEAFF. For the CDR3, the DNA is TGTGCCAGCTATGCGGGGGCTTATGAAGCTTTCTTT.

There are a few counts of this clonotype. This chain uses TRBV5-6 with TRBJ2-7; D is ambiguous. The CDR3 totals 11 residues. Germline V gene data show CDR1 as SGHDT and CDR2 as YYEEEE. V lost 4 bases and J 6 bases, leaving 8 bases between the germline ends. The CDR3 spells CASSASGEQYF. The CDR3 coding sequence is TGTGCCAGCAGCGCCTCGGGCGAGCAGTACTTC.

This clonotype has ten or more counts. V and J are TRBV29-1 and TRBJ1-2, with TRBD1 matching 9 bases. With 7 bases clipped from V and 7 bases from J, the junction kept 10 bases outside the gene matches. Germline CDR1 is SQVTM and CDR2 is ANQGSEA. There are 13 residues in the CDR3. DNA for the CDR3: TGCAGCGCTCGGGGACAGGGACATCCTGGCTACACCTTC. Its protein product is CSARGQGHPGYTF.

This clonotype appeared many times. This chain connects TRBV9 to TRBJ2-5; 7 positions match TRBD2. The CDR3 is made up of 14 amino acids. Per the germline V gene, CDR1 is SGDLS and CDR2 is YYNGEE. Losses at the gene ends were 4 bases for V and 5 bases for J; bases not matched to a gene: 8. The CDR3 protein is CASSTTPGGETQYF. CDR3 coding DNA: TGTGCCAGCAGCACAACACCCGGGGGGGAGACCCAGTACTTC. Looking up the rest from reference TRBV9 and TRBJ2-5 gives the full variable domain: DSGVTQTPKHLITATGQRVTLRCSPRSGDLSVYWYQQSLDQGLQFLIQYYNGEERAKGNILERFSAQQFPDLHSELNLSSLELGDSALYFCASSTTPGGETQYFGPGTRLLVL.